The next 18 T cell receptor beta chains were all read from a single sample in a study of blood T cell repertoires in COVID-19. The data were produced by immunoSEQ multiplex PCR, yet TCRdb's version contains in-frame clones alone and is incomplete. The sample lists 120,000 to 150,000 clones, roughly 86% occurring once. Sequencing was carried out using peripheral blood. The receptors come from a human donor in a cohort sampled during active COVID-19.

This chain joins TRBV19 and TRBJ1-1; D gene uncertain. CDR3 length equals 15 residues. V was cut by 1 base and J by 4 bases, with 13 bases left in between. Germline V gives CDR1 LNHDA, CDR2 SQIVND (reference sequence). The CDR3 reads CASSIGRGESTEAFF. CDR3 in DNA: TGTGCCAGTAGTATAGGTCGGGGAGAAAGCACTGAAGCTTTCTTT.

The chain is built from TRBV7-9 and TRBJ1-5; D gene uncertain. CDR3 size: 14 residues. V lost 5 bases, J lost 8 bases, and 16 bases lay in between. Germline lookup yields CDR1 SEHNR and CDR2 FQNEAQ (reference sequence). DNA for the CDR3: TGTGCCAGCAGCCCTGCGGGTGAGAGGGAGCCCCAGCATTTT. It translates to CASSPAGEREPQHF.

The V and J genes are TRBV28 and TRBJ2-1, with 9 bases fitting TRBD2. Germline-derived CDR1 and CDR2 are MDHEN and SYDVKM. This CDR3 contains 15 residues. V was pared by 5 bases and J by 6 bases, with 8 bases of the junction left unmatched. CDR3 DNA: TGTGCCAGCAGTGATGTCGCGGGGGGGCGCAATGAGCAGTTCTTC. Amino acid sequence: CASSDVAGGRNEQFF. Drawing the rest from reference TRBV28 and TRBJ2-1, the complete variable domain is DVKVTQSSRYLVKRTGEKVFLECVQDMDHENMFWYRQDPGLGLRLIYFSYDVKMKEKGDIPEGYSVSREKKERFSLILESASTNQTSMYLCASSDVAGGRNEQFFGPGTRLTVL.

The chain is built from TRBV27 and TRBJ2-5; TRBD2 aligns across 7 bases. Germline V gene data show CDR1 as MNHEY and CDR2 as SMNVEV (reference sequence). The V gene end was trimmed by 4 bases and the J gene end by 5 bases; junction bases not matched to a gene: 7. The CDR3 loop spans 14 amino acids. The CDR3 DNA sequence: TGTGCCAGCAGTTCTCGCGGGGGACCCGAGACCCAGTACTTC. It is translated as CASSSRGGPETQYF.

The V call is TRBV7-3, the J call TRBJ2-2; 7 bases are a match to TRBD1. CDR3 length: 15 residues. The germline V gene encodes CDR1 SGHTA and CDR2 FQGTGA. V was clipped by 5 bases and J by 2 bases; unmatched bases: 5. The CDR3 loop is CASSPGTVNTGELFF. The CDR3 DNA reads TGTGCCAGCAGCCCCGGGACAGTTAACACCGGGGAGCTGTTTTTT.

This chain links TRBV29-1 with TRBJ1-2; 7 bases map to TRBD1. CDR3 length: 13 residues. Germline CDR1 and CDR2: SQVTM and ANQGSEA. V was clipped by 7 bases and J by 2 bases; unmatched bases: 7. The CDR3 sequence: CSDGQTGNYGYTF. The DNA of the CDR3 is TGCAGCGACGGACAGACAGGGAACTATGGCTACACCTTC.

For the CDR3, the DNA is TGTGCCATCAGTGAAGGCGGATCATACGTAGAGCAGTACTTC. Its protein product is CAISEGGSYVEQYF. The chain uses TRBV10-3 and TRBJ2-7; no firm D call. Trimming removed 3 bases from V and 7 bases from J, with 16 bases in between. CDR1 and CDR2 (germline): ENHRY, SYGVKD. The CDR3 is made up of 14 amino acids.

The rearrangement joins TRBV19 to TRBJ2-7, with 7 positions matching TRBD1. CDR1 LNHDA and CDR2 SQIVND come from the germline V gene (reference sequence). Unmatched junction bases numbered 6, after V lost 6 bases and J lost 1 base. CDR3 length equals 14 residues. Here the CDR3 DNA reads TGTGCCAGTAGCCGGGACAGTGTTTCCTACGAGCAGTACTTC. It translates to CASSRDSVSYEQYF.

This clone was recorded a few times. The chain has TRBV7-3 and TRBJ1-2, with 10 bases aligning to TRBD1. The V gene end was trimmed by 0 bases and the J gene end by 6 bases; junction bases not matched to a gene: 1. This CDR3 contains 14 residues. Looked up from germline, CDR1 is SGHTA and CDR2 is FQGTGA. CDR3 amino acids: CASSLTGQGDGYTF. The DNA for the CDR3 is TGTGCCAGCAGCTTAACAGGACAGGGGGATGGCTACACCTTC.

V gene TRBV6-4 combines with J gene TRBJ2-7; weak D call: TRBD1 (6 bases). V was shortened by 2 bases and J by 4 bases, with 15 bases between the two germline ends. The germline gives CDR1 MRHNA, CDR2 SNTAGT. This CDR3 comprises 15 residues. Here the CDR3 reads CASSDPDLGGYEQYF. DNA of the CDR3: TGTGCCAGCAGTGACCCGGACCTAGGGGGTTACGAGCAGTACTTC.

The rearrangement joins TRBV18 to TRBJ1-2; D remains unclear. Trimming cost V 6 bases and J 8 bases, with 13 bases left between them. From germline, CDR1 is KGHSH and CDR2 LQKENI. The CDR3 contains 12 residues. The CDR3 protein is CASSVGTLGYTF. The CDR3, as DNA: TGTGCCAGCTCTGTGGGCACTCTCGGCTACACCTTC.

This clone was counted a single time. This chain connects TRBV4-2 to TRBJ2-1; TRBD1 aligns across 7 bases. Germline V gives CDR1 LGHNA, CDR2 YNFKEQ. The J segment lost 0 bases and the V segment lost 8 bases, leaving 4 bases of the junction unmatched. The length of the CDR3 is 14 residues. The chain's CDR3 is CASHGTASYNEQFF. The DNA for the CDR3 is TGTGCCAGCCATGGGACAGCCTCCTACAATGAGCAGTTCTTC.

This clone was counted a single time. The genes are TRBV30 and TRBJ1-2, with TRBD1 as a possible D gene (6 bases). V lost 0 bases and J lost 7, with 12 bases in between. There are 13 residues in the CDR3. Germline V gene lookup returns CDR1 GTSNPN and CDR2 SVGIG (reference sequence). This CDR3 reads CAWSVSAGAGYTF. As DNA, the CDR3 is TGTGCCTGGAGTGTATCGGCAGGGGCTGGCTACACCTTC.

V is TRBV19 and J is TRBJ2-7, with D tentatively TRBD2 (5 bases). Germline assignment: CDR1 LNHDA and CDR2 SQIVND (reference sequence). V was pared by 3 bases and J by 0 bases, with 15 bases between. The length of the CDR3 is 16 residues. The CDR3 DNA reads as TGTGCCAGTAGTATTTCACTAGGAAGCGCCTCCTACGAGCAGTACTTC. Translation: CASSISLGSASYEQYF.

The chain recombines TRBV14 with TRBJ1-1; D is possibly TRBD1 (5 bases). The CDR3 sequence is 13 residues long. The germline CDR1 and CDR2 sequences are SGHDN and FVKESK. The V end was cut by 2 bases, the J end by 1 base, with 5 bases between. This chain's CDR3 is CASSQQGNTEAFF. CDR3 in DNA: TGTGCCAGCAGCCAACAGGGGAACACTGAAGCTTTCTTT.

The chain recombines TRBV23-1 with TRBJ2-7; D call uncertain. TRBV23-1 is assigned to the ORF class and has an uncertain function. This CDR3 has 14 amino acids. Trimming shortened V by 5 bases and J by 3 bases, and 14 bases separated the two germline ends. The CDR3 bases are TGCGCCAGCAGTGAGTGCCGATATCTCTACGAGCAGTACTTC. Amino acids: CASSECRYLYEQYF.

The chain carries TRBV3-1 (or the pseudogene TRBV3-2) and TRBJ2-5; possibly TRBD2 for D (5 bases). The germline V gene encodes CDR1 LGHDT and CDR2 YNNKEL (reference sequence). The CDR3 extends over 13 amino acids. Trimming took off 2 bases at V and 5 bases at J, with 9 bases between the two ends. CDR3 sequence: CASSQMPGETQYF. The CDR3 coding sequence is TGTGCCAGCAGCCAAATGCCGGGGGAGACCCAGTACTTC.

The V and J genes are TRBV7-8 and TRBJ1-1; D remains unclear. Germline V lookup: CDR1 SGHVS, CDR2 FQNEAQ. V lost 0 bases, J lost 4 bases, and 18 bases lay in between. This CDR3 has 17 amino acids. CDR3 coding DNA: TGTGCCAGCAGCTTAGCTGCCCGGTCTTCAGGCTCCACTGAAGCTTTCTTT. Encoded protein: CASSLAARSSGSTEAFF.